Following are 21 T cell receptor beta chains from one sample sequenced in a study of blood T cells in healthy people across ages. Together with a sample-barcoded 5' primer, a J-beta primer mix was included in a second PCR lasting about 6 to 11 cycles. Via MiXCR, TCRdb re-called the 5' RACE reads, giving one row per CDR3 protein. The sample lists hundreds of thousands of distinct CDR3 sequences; about 53% were seen once. The sequenced sample was blood. The source is a man aged 80 or over in good health.

The chain recombines TRBV12-3 or TRBV12-4 with TRBJ1-2; D ambiguous. This CDR3 is built from 15 residues. V dropped 4 bases and J dropped 4 bases, with 16 bases sitting between them. As DNA, the CDR3 is TGTGCCAGCAGTTCCCCCTCCGGCGCAATCTATGGCTACACCTTC. This sequence encodes CASSSPSGAIYGYTF.

This clonotype was detected only a few times. This chain links TRBV20-1 with TRBJ2-6, with D tentatively TRBD1 (5 bases). The V and J ends lost 5 bases and 2 bases respectively, with 7 bases between them. CDR3 length: 13 amino acids. The germline CDR1 and CDR2 sequences are DFQATT and SNEGSKA (reference sequence). CDR3 region: CSASTAGANVLTF. The CDR3, as DNA: TGCAGTGCTTCGACAGCTGGGGCCAACGTCCTGACTTTC.

V usage is TRBV7-2 and J usage is TRBJ2-1, with 9 bases matching TRBD2. J gave up 13 bases and V 5 bases, and 15 bases lay outside the gene matches. From germline, CDR1 is SGHTA and CDR2 FQGNSA. The CDR3 loop spans 15 amino acids. The CDR3 DNA reads as TGTGCCAGCAGCGGACTTAGCGGGAGTATAGAGACCCAGTTCTTC. Translating gives CASSGLSGSIETQFF. Combining the CDR3 with reference TRBV7-2 and TRBJ2-1 gives the whole variable domain GAGVSQSPSNKVTEKGKDVELRCDPISGHTALYWYRQSLGQGLEFLIYFQGNSAPDKSGLPSDRFSAERTGGSVSTLTIQRTQQEDSAVYLCASSGLSGSIETQFFGPGTRLTVL.

V and J are TRBV5-6 and TRBJ1-5; 9 nucleotides align to TRBD1. With V trimmed by 4 bases and J by 5 bases, 7 bases remained unmatched. Germline assignment: CDR1 SGHDT and CDR2 YYEEEE. The CDR3 is 15 residues long. This CDR3 is CASSTGTGSDQPQHF. CDR3 DNA: TGTGCCAGCAGCACCGGGACAGGGTCGGATCAGCCCCAGCATTTT.

This clonotype came up a few times. The rearrangement uses TRBV29-1 and TRBJ2-3; maybe TRBD1 (5 bases). V was trimmed by 6 bases and J by 2 bases, leaving 9 bases between them. Germline V gene lookup returns CDR1 SQVTM and CDR2 ANQGSEA. The CDR3 has 12 residues. The chain's CDR3 is CSVRTLTDTQYF. The CDR3 region has the DNA TGCAGCGTCAGGACACTCACAGATACGCAGTATTTT.

The rearrangement links TRBV5-1 to TRBJ2-4, with 9 nucleotides matching TRBD1. CDR3 length: 15 amino acids. Losses at the gene ends were 2 bases for V and 13 bases for J; bases not matched to a gene: 13. CDR1 is SGHRS and CDR2 is YFSETQ in the germline V gene. The CDR3, as DNA: TGCGCCAGCAGCTTCCTGGGACAGGGTACGGGGGAGCAGTACTTC. This encodes CASSFLGQGTGEQYF.

This clonotype was seen a handful of times. The V and J genes are TRBV6-2 or TRBV6-3 and TRBJ2-7; 7 bases align to TRBD2. This CDR3 is built from 15 residues. Germline V CDR1 and CDR2: MNHEY, SVGEGT. V lost 5 bases and J lost 0; bases outside the gene matches: 7. The CDR3 region is CASSTLAESSYEQYF. CDR3 DNA sequence: TGTGCCAGCAGTACCCTAGCGGAGAGCTCCTACGAGCAGTACTTC.

This clonotype has only a few counts. The CDR3 protein is CASTPGQGSGANVLTF. The CDR3 DNA is TGTGCCAGCACCCCGGGACAGGGTTCTGGGGCCAACGTCCTGACTTTC. The chain recombines TRBV9 with TRBJ2-6; 9 bases fit TRBD1. The CDR3 is made up of 16 amino acids. Germline V gives CDR1 SGDLS, CDR2 YYNGEE. Unmatched junction bases numbered 5, after V lost 6 bases and J lost 1 base.

This clonotype came up a few times. V gene TRBV7-2 combines with J gene TRBJ2-2; 7 bases line up with TRBD2. The CDR3 length is 15 residues. Germline trimming cut 2 bases from V and 5 bases from J; bases unmatched to any gene: 5. Germline V gives CDR1 SGHTA, CDR2 FQGNSA. The CDR3 sequence: CASSLTGGGTGELFF. The CDR3 nucleotides are TGTGCCAGCAGCTTAACGGGAGGAGGAACCGGGGAGCTGTTTTTT.

The V gene is TRBV29-1, the J gene TRBJ1-6, with D possibly being TRBD1 (5 bases). Trimming cost V 4 bases and J 6 bases, with 10 bases left between them. This CDR3 region has 13 residues. Germline-derived CDR1 and CDR2 are SQVTM and ANQGSEA. The DNA of the CDR3 is TGCAGCGTTGGAGGAGGGACTAATTCACCCCTCCACTTT. This sequence encodes CSVGGGTNSPLHF.

This CDR3 reads CSVDRTDYGYTF. The CDR3 DNA sequence: TGCAGCGTTGATCGGACAGACTATGGCTACACCTTC. The V call is TRBV29-1, the J call TRBJ1-2, with a weak D call TRBD1 (6 bases). Trimming cost V 3 bases and J 3 bases, with 8 bases left between them. This CDR3 is built from 12 residues. Germline CDR1 and CDR2: SQVTM and ANQGSEA.

The V gene is TRBV4-1, the J gene TRBJ2-1, with 7 bases identical to TRBD2. Germline trimming cut 1 base from V and 8 bases from J; bases unmatched to any gene: 8. Germline V lookup: CDR1 MGHRA, CDR2 YSYEKL. The CDR3 has 15 amino acids. This chain's CDR3 is CASSQVGLTADEQFF. The CDR3 DNA is TGCGCCAGCAGCCAAGTGGGACTAACGGCCGATGAGCAGTTCTTC.

This chain uses TRBV24-1 with TRBJ2-5; TRBD2 agrees at 7 bases. V dropped 3 bases and J dropped 2; count of bases not matched to a gene: 2. This CDR3 has 14 residues. CDR1 KGHDR and CDR2 SFDVKD come from the germline V gene. The CDR3 loop is CATSDLAVQETQYF. The DNA of the CDR3 is TGTGCCACCAGTGATCTAGCGGTTCAAGAGACCCAGTACTTC.

The chain joins TRBV9 to TRBJ2-1; TRBD2 might be the D (7 bases). This CDR3 comprises 17 residues. Trimming took off 4 bases at V and 0 bases at J, with 17 bases between the two ends. Germline V gene lookup returns CDR1 SGDLS and CDR2 YYNGEE. The CDR3 loop reads CASSRGGGGSSYNEQFF. The CDR3 coding sequence is TGTGCCAGCAGCAGGGGGGGCGGAGGCAGCTCCTACAATGAGCAGTTCTTC.

A single count supports this clonotype. The chain links TRBV3-1 to TRBJ2-2; either TRBD1 or TRBD2 may supply D (5 bases each). The germline V and J ends were trimmed by 6 bases and 1 base, with 21 bases remaining between them. The CDR3 loop spans 18 amino acids. Germline CDR1 and CDR2: LGHDT and YNNKEL (reference sequence). The CDR3 DNA sequence: TGTGCCAGCAGGCCATACTTTTCTCGGGACCTGAACACCGGGGAGCTGTTTTTT. Its translation is CASRPYFSRDLNTGELFF. Together with reference TRBV3-1 and TRBJ2-2, the CDR3 gives the full variable domain: DTAVSQTPKYLVTQMGNDKSIKCEQNLGHDTMYWYKQDSKKFLKIMFSYNNKELIINETVPNRFSPKSPDKAHLNLHINSLELGDSAVYFCASRPYFSRDLNTGELFFGEGSRLTVL.

This chain uses TRBV12-3 or TRBV12-4 with TRBJ1-2; 7 bases align to TRBD1. This CDR3 has 13 amino acids. V dropped 6 bases and J dropped 8; count of bases not matched to a gene: 9. In nucleotides, the CDR3 is TGTGCCAGCAGCCCTCTACAGGGGTTCGGCTACACCTTC. This sequence encodes CASSPLQGFGYTF.

The chain couples TRBV10-3 to TRBJ2-3; 8 bases fit TRBD2. This CDR3 is built from 14 residues. Germline lookup yields CDR1 ENHRY and CDR2 SYGVKD. Germline trimming cut 7 bases from V and 4 bases from J; bases unmatched to any gene: 7. Written as DNA, the CDR3 is TGTGCCATCAAAGCGGGAGTCTCACCAGATACGCAGTATTTT. Translation: CAIKAGVSPDTQYF.

The DNA for the CDR3 is TGTGCCAGCTCACCACCAGGGTACGGCTACGAGCAGTACTTC. As protein: CASSPPGYGYEQYF. The rearrangement links TRBV18 to TRBJ2-5, with D uncertain. The J call is uncertain, as TRBJ2-7 better fits the DNA end. Germline CDR1 reads KGHSH; CDR2 reads LQKENI. CDR3 size: 14 residues.

This clonotype has just one count. Possible read error: a much larger clone is one base away. CDR3 bases: TGCGCCAGCAGCTTGAATGGGCGGACAGCCGGCGAAAAACTGTTTTTT. It codes for CASSLNGRTAGEKLFF. This sequence joins TRBV5-1 and TRBJ1-4; tentative D call: TRBD1 (6 bases). The CDR3 sequence is 16 residues long. CDR1 and CDR2 from the germline V gene are SGHRS and YFSETQ. Trimming took off 1 base at V and 8 bases at J, with 18 bases between the two ends.

This chain connects TRBV20-1 to TRBJ1-1; no reliable D call. The CDR3 has 12 amino acids. The V and J ends lost 5 bases and 1 base respectively, with 8 bases between them. In germline, CDR1 is DFQATT, CDR2 SNEGSKA (reference sequence). The CDR3 spells CSAVAENTEAFF. In DNA form, the CDR3 reads TGCAGTGCTGTTGCGGAGAACACTGAAGCTTTCTTT.

The gene calls are TRBV20-1 and TRBJ2-7; TRBD2 matches at 9 bases. The CDR3 has 15 amino acids. Germline CDR1 reads DFQATT; CDR2 reads SNEGSKA (reference sequence). V dropped 6 bases and J dropped 0; count of bases not matched to a gene: 9. CDR3: CSAPAPSGNSYEQYF. CDR3 DNA: TGCAGTGCCCCAGCCCCTAGCGGGAACTCCTACGAGCAGTACTTC.